This T cell receptor beta chain originates from a study of shared clonotypes between healthy human individuals. Study results and limitations: With several donors compared, roughly 5% of naive CD4 clonotypes were shared. Exclusively blood specimens were collected; tissue repertoires likely differ.

J was trimmed by 5 bases and V by 0 bases; bases with no gene match: 11. The germline gives CDR1 GTSNPN, CDR2 SVGIG (reference sequence). The CDR3 is made up of 17 amino acids. Sequencing was performed with immunoSEQ multiplex PCR; in TCRdb, only in-frame clones are kept and a portion is missing. The table includes 1,400,000 or so clones, roughly 98.5% detected once. About this clone: Its antigen remains unknown.

The TCR originated in a man aged 25-45 years in good health. Source material: naive CD4+ T cells sorted from blood. Subset denoted: CD45RA+ positively selected. The gene calls are TRBV30 and TRBJ2-1; 9 bases match TRBD1. DNA of the CDR3: TGTGCCTGGAGTGTAGGCCCCGGGACAGGGTTGGACAATGAGCAGTTCTTC. Protein sequence: CAWSVGPGTGLDNEQFF.